This TCR beta chain was recovered during a study of cytomegalovirus exposure and HLA in healthy donors. Assay: immunoSEQ multiplex PCR; the TCRdb copy retains only in-frame clones and omits some. The sample holds about 310,000 clones, around 90% seen once. General study findings and limits: One later analysis, an examination of the 90 to 150 validation repertoires, found that first-cohort TCR clusters tended to co-occur in them.

Germline assignment: CDR1 MNHEY and CDR2 SVGAGI. This CDR3 has 15 residues. V gave up 6 bases and J gave up 1 base; unmatched junction bases: 7. Worth noting for this clone: Its antigen is unknown.

The rearrangement links TRBV6-5 to TRBJ2-7; 9 bases map to TRBD1. The sample comprised PBMCs. This clonotype originated in a man aged 25 to 40 in good health and CMV-seronegative. This CDR3 is CASRDRDRESYEQYF. In DNA, the CDR3 is TGTGCCAGCAGGGACCGGGACAGGGAGTCCTACGAGCAGTACTTC.